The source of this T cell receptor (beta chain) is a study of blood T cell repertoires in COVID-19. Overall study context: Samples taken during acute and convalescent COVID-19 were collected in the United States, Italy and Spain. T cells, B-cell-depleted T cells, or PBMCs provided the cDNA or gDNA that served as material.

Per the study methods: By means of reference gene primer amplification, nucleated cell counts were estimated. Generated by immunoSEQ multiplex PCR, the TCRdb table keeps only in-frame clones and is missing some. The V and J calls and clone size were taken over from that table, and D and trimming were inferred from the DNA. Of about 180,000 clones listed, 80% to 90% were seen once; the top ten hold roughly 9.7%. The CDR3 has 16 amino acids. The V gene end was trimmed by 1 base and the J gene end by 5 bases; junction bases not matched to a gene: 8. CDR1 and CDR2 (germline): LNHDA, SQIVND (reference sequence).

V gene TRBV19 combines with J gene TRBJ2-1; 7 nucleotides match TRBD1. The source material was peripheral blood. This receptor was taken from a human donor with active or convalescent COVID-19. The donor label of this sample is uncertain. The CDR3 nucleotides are TGTGCCAGTAGTATAGGATCCAGGGGGTTTGACAATGAGCAGTTCTTC. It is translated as CASSIGSRGFDNEQFF.